The 3 T cell receptor beta chains given below trace back to one sample, sequenced in a study of regulatory T cells in long-lasting Graves disease. iRepertoire HTBI primers and Arm-PCR of CDR3 regions built TCR beta libraries. One entry per CDR3 protein, called by TCRdb with MiXCR from the multiplex PCR reads. The sample lists fewer than 550,000 distinct CDR3 sequences; about 16% were seen once. The time point is: newly diagnosed GD, antithyroid drugs for less than 3 months. From PBMCs, RNA was extracted and then used to make the TCR library. Another study also made use of these data, one on T cells in Graves' hyperthyroidism and ophthalmopathy.

The sequencing used peripheral blood mononuclear cells (PBMCs), collected at new diagnosis, from a patient treated with antithyroid drugs. These receptors were collected from a woman between 40 and 65 years old with Graves disease.

This clonotype was counted at least ten times. This chain connects TRBV28 to TRBJ2-7, with D tentatively TRBD1 or TRBD2 (5 bases each). V gave up 9 bases and J gave up 2 bases, with 11 bases separating them. The CDR3 sequence is 12 residues long. CDR1 MDHEN and CDR2 SYDVKM come from the germline V gene. DNA for the CDR3: TGTGCCAGTAGGGACGGAGCCTACGAGCAGTACTTC. This sequence encodes CASRDGAYEQYF.

Remarks on this clonotype: A much larger clone differs from this one at a single base, so this may be a read error. The CDR3 region is CASSSMDRVEETQCF. CDR3 DNA sequence: TGTGCCAGCAGCAGCATGGACAGGGTTGAAGAGACCCAGTGCTTC. The V call is TRBV7-9, the J call TRBJ2-5; 8 nucleotides match TRBD1. The germline CDR1 and CDR2 sequences are SEHNR and FQNEAQ (reference sequence). This CDR3 contains 15 residues.

This clonotype has at least ten counts. This chain uses TRBV27 with TRBJ2-7; possible D gene TRBD2, 5 bases. This CDR3 region has 14 residues. Per the germline V gene, CDR1 is MNHEY and CDR2 is SMNVEV (reference sequence). V gave up 7 bases and J gave up 3 bases, with 16 bases separating them. CDR3 nucleotide sequence: TGTGCCAGCAAAAGGATCGCCGGGGTCTACGAGCAGTACTTC. It specifies CASKRIAGVYEQYF.